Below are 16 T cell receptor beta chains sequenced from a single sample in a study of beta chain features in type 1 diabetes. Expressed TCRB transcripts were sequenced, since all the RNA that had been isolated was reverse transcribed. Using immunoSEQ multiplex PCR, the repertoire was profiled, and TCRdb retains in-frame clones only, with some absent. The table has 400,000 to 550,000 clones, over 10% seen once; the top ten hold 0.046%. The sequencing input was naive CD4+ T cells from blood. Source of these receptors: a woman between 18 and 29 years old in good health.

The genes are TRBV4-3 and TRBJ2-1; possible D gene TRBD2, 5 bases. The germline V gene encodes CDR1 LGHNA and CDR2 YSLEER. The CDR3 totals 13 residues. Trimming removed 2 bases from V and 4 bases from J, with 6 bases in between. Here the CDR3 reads CASSQPGYNEQFF. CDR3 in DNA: TGCGCCAGCAGCCAACCGGGGTACAATGAGCAGTTCTTC.

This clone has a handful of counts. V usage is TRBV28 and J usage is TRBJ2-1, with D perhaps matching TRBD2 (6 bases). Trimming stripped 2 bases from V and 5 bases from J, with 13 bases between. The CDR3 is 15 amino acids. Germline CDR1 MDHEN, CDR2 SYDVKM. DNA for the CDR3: TGTGCCAGCAGTTTACGGGGGATCGTGAACAATGAGCAGTTCTTC. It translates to CASSLRGIVNNEQFF.

In nucleotides, the CDR3 is TGCGCCAGCAGCTTGGGGCAGTATGGCTACACCTTC. Protein product: CASSLGQYGYTF. The chain uses TRBV5-1 and TRBJ1-2; unclear D gene. CDR1 and CDR2 from the germline V gene are SGHRS and YFSETQ. The CDR3 is 12 amino acids. Trimming shortened V by 0 bases and J by 5 bases, and 5 bases separated the two germline ends. Filled out from reference TRBV5-1 and TRBJ1-2, the complete variable domain reads KAGVTQTPRYLIKTRGQQVTLSCSPISGHRSVSWYQQTPGQGLQFLFEYFSETQRNKGNFPGRFSGRQFSNSRSEMNVSTLELGDSALYLCASSLGQYGYTFGSGTRLTVV.

The CDR3 nucleotides read TGTGCCAGCAGCCAATTTGGGACTAGCTTAGAGACCCAGTACTTC. As protein: CASSQFGTSLETQYF. The chain carries TRBV4-2 and TRBJ2-5; 9 bases align to TRBD2. The CDR3 runs 15 residues. From germline, CDR1 is LGHNA and CDR2 YNFKEQ. J was trimmed by 4 bases and V by 2 bases; bases with no gene match: 5.

CDR3 sequence reads: CASSPNRHQPQHF. In DNA form, the CDR3 reads TGTGCCAGCAGCCCTAATCGGCATCAGCCCCAGCATTTT. V usage is TRBV7-9 and J usage is TRBJ1-5, with unresolved D. The CDR3 is made up of 13 amino acids. Trimming removed 5 bases at V and 5 bases at J, with 10 bases between. CDR1 is SEHNR, CDR2 FQNEAQ, per germline (reference sequence).

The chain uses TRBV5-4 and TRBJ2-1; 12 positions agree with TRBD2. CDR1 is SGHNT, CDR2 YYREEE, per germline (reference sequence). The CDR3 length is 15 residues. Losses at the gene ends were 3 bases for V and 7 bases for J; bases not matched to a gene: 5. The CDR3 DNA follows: TGTGCCAGCAGCTCGACTAGCGGGAGTGGAAATGAGCAGTTCTTC. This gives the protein CASSSTSGSGNEQFF.

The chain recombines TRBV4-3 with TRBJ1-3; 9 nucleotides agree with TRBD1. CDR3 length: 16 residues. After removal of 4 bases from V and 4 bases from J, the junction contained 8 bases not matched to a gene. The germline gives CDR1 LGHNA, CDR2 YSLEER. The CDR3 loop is CASSRQQGADGNTIYF. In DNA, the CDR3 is TGCGCCAGCAGCCGACAACAGGGGGCGGACGGAAACACCATATATTTT.

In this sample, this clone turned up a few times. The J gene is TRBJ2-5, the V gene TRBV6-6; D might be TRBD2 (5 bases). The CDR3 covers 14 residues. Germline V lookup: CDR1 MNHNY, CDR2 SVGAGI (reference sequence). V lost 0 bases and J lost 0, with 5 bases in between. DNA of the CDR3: TGTGCCAGCAGTTACTCCGGGGACCAAGAGACCCAGTACTTC. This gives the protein CASSYSGDQETQYF.

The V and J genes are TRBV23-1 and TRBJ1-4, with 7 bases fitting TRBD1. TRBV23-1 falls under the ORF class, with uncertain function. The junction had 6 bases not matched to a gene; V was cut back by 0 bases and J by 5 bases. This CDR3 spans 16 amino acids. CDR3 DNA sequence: TGCGCCAGCAGTCAATCCACACAGGGGAGCAATGAAAAACTGTTTTTT. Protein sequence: CASSQSTQGSNEKLFF.

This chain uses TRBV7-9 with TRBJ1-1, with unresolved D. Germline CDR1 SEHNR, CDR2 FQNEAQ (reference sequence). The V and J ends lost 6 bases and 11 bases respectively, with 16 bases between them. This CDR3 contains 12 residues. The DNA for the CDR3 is TGTGCCAGCAGTTCTCTCGGGTCCCGGGCTTTCTTT. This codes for CASSSLGSRAFF.

CDR3 sequence: CSVDRTDYGYTF. CDR3 sequence (DNA): TGCAGCGTTGATCGTACAGACTATGGCTACACCTTC. The genes are TRBV29-1 and TRBJ1-2; D not certain. The V gene lost 3 bases and the J gene lost 3 bases, with 8 bases spanning the gap. The CDR3 sequence is 12 residues long. Germline loops: CDR1 SQVTM, CDR2 ANQGSEA.

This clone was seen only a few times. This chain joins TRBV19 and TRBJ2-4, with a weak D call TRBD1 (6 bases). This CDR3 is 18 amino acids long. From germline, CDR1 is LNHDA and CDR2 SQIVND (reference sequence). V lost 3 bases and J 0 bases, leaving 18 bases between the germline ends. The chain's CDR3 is CASSIGYRAKLAKNIQYF. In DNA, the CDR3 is TGTGCCAGTAGTATTGGGTACAGGGCCAAACTAGCCAAAAACATTCAGTACTTC.

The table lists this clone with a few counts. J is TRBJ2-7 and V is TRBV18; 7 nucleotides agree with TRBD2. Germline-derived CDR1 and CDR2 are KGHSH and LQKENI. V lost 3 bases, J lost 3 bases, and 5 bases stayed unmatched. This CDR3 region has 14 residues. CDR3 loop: CASSPGLADYEQYF. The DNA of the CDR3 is TGTGCCAGCTCACCGGGTCTAGCGGACTACGAGCAGTACTTC.

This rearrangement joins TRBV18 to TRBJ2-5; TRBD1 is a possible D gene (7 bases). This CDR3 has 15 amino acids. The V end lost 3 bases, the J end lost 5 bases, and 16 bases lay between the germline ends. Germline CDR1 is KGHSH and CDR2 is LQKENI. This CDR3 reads CASSPPWDSGETQYF. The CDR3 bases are TGTGCCAGCTCACCCCCATGGGACAGCGGGGAGACCCAGTACTTC.

CDR3 bases: TGTGCCAGCTCACCATCTGGGGACAGGGAGCAGTACGTC. It yields the protein CASSPSGDREQYV. This chain links TRBV18 with TRBJ2-7; 8 nucleotides match TRBD1. The CDR3 runs 13 residues. The J segment lost 7 bases and the V segment lost 2 bases, leaving 4 bases of the junction unmatched. The germline CDR1 and CDR2 sequences are KGHSH and LQKENI.

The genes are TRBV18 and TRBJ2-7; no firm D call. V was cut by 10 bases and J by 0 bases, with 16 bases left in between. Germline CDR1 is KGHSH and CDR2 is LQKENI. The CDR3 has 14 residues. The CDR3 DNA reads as TGTGCCACCTCGACGGGCCAGAGCTCCTACGAGCAGTACGTC. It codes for CATSTGQSSYEQYV.